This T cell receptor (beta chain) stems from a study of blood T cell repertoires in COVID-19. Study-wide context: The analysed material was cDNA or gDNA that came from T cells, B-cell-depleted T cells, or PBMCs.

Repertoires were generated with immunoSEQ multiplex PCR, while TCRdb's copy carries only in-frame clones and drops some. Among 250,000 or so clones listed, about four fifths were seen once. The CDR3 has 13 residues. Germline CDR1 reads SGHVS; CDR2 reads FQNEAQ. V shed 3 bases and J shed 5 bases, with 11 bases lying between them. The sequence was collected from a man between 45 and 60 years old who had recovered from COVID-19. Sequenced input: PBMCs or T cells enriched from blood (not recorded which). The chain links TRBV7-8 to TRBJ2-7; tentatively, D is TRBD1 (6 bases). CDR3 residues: CASSFTGTHEQYF. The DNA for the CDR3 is TGTGCCAGCAGCTTTACAGGGACCCACGAGCAGTACTTC.